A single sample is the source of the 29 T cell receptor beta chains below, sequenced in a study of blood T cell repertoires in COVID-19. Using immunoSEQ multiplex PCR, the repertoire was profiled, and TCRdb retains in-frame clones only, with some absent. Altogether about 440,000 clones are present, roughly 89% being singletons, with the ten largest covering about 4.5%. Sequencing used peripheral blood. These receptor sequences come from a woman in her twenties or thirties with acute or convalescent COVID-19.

The CDR3 coding sequence is TGTGCCAGCAGCTTAGATTCTTCGGGGACAGTGCTCTCCTACGAGCAGTACTTC. It is translated as CASSLDSSGTVLSYEQYF. This rearrangement joins TRBV11-2 to TRBJ2-7; 7 nucleotides agree with TRBD1. The germline V gene encodes CDR1 SGHAT and CDR2 FQNNGV. Germline trimming cut 0 bases from V and 0 bases from J; bases unmatched to any gene: 11. The CDR3 covers 18 residues.

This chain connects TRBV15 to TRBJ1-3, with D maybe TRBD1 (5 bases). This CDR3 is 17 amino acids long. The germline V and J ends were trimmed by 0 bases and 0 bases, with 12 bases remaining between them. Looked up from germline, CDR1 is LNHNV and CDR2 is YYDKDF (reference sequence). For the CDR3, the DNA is TGTGCCACCAGCAGAGAGACAGCAATAAACTCTGGAAACACCATATATTTT. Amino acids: CATSRETAINSGNTIYF.

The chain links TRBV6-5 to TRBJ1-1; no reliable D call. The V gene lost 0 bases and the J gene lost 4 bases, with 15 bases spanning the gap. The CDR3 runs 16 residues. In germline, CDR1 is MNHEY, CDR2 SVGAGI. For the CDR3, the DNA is TGTGCCAGCAGTTACTCGCGAGGCTCTGAAGGCACTGAAGCTTTCTTT. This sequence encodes CASSYSRGSEGTEAFF.

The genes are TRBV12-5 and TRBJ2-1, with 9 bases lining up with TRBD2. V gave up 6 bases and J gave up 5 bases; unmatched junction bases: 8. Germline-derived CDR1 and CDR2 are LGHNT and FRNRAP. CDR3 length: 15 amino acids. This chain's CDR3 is CASGLGGGANNEQFF. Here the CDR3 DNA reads TGTGCTAGTGGCCTCGGCGGGGGGGCTAACAATGAGCAGTTCTTC.

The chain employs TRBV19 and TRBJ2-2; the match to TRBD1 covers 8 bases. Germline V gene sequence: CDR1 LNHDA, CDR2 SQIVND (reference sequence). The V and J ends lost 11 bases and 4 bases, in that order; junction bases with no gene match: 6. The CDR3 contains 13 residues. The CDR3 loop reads CASRTGRTGELFF. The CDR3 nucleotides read TGTGCCTCCCGGACAGGGCGCACCGGGGAGCTGTTTTTT.

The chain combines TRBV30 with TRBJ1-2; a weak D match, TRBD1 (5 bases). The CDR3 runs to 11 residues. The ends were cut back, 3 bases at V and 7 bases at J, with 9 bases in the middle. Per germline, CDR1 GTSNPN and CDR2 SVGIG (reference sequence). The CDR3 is CAWSPGIGYTF. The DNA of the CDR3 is TGTGCCTGGAGCCCAGGGATTGGCTACACCTTC.

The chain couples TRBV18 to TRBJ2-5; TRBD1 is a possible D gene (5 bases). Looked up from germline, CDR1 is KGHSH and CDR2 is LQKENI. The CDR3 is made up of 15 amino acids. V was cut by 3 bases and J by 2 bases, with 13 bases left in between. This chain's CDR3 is CASSPPFGAQETQYF. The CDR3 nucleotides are TGTGCCAGCTCACCCCCCTTTGGGGCTCAAGAGACCCAGTACTTC.

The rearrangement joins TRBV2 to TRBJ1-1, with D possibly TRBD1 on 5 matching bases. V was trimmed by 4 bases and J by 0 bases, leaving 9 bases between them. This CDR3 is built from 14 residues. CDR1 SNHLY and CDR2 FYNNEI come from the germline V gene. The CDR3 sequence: CASSARGMNTEAFF. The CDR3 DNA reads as TGTGCCAGCAGTGCCCGGGGGATGAACACTGAAGCTTTCTTT.

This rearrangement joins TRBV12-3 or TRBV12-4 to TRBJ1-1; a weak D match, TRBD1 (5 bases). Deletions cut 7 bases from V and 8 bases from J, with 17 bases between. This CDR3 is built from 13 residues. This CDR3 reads CASTTGTLQEAFF. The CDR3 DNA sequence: TGTGCCAGCACCACCGGGACTCTCCAAGAAGCTTTCTTT.

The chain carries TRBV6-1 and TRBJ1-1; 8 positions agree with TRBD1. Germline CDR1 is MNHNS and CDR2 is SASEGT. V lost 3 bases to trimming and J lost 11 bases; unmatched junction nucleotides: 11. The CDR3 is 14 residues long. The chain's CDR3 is CASSEPGTGPMAFF. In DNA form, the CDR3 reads TGTGCCAGCAGTGAGCCTGGGACAGGCCCGATGGCTTTCTTT.

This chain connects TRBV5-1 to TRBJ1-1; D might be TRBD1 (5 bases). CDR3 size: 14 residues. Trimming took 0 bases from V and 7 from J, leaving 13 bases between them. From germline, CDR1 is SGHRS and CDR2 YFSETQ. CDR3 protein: CASSLAGGLDEAFF. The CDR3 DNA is TGCGCCAGCAGCTTGGCGGGGGGATTGGATGAAGCTTTCTTT. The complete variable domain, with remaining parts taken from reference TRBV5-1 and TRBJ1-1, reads KAGVTQTPRYLIKTRGQQVTLSCSPISGHRSVSWYQQTPGQGLQFLFEYFSETQRNKGNFPGRFSGRQFSNSRSEMNVSTLELGDSALYLCASSLAGGLDEAFFGQGTRLTVV.

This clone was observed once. The CDR3 bases are TGTGCCAGCAGCCAAGGTTTAGTTGTCGGGGAGCTGTTTTTT. Protein product: CASSQGLVVGELFF. V and J are TRBV3-1 (or the pseudogene TRBV3-2) and TRBJ2-2; D unclear. Trimming left V 1 base short and J 7 bases short, with 10 bases between. The CDR3 extends over 14 amino acids. CDR1 is LGHDT, CDR2 YNNKEL, per germline (reference sequence).

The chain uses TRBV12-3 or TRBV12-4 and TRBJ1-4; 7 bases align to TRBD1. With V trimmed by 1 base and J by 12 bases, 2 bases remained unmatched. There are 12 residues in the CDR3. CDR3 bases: TGTGCCAGCAGTTTAGGCAGGGGGGAACTGTTTTTT. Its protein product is CASSLGRGELFF.

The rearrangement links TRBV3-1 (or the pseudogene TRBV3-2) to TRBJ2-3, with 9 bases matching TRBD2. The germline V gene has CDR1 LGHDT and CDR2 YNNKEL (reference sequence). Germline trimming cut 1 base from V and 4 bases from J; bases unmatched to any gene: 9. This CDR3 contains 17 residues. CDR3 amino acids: CASSQGLERGVADTQYF. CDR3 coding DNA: TGTGCCAGCAGCCAAGGGTTGGAGCGGGGGGTCGCAGATACGCAGTATTTT.

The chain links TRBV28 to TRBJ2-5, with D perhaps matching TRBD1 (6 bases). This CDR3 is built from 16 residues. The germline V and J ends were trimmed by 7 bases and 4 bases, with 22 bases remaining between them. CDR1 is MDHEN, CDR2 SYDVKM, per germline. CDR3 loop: CASINPARGSGETQYF. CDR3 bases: TGTGCCAGCATCAATCCCGCCAGGGGTTCAGGAGAGACCCAGTACTTC.

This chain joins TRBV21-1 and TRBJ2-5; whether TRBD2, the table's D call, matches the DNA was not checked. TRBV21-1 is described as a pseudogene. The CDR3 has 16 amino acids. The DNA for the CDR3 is TGTGCCAGCAGCTCCGGACGGGGAGGTTTTCAAGAGACCCAGTACTTC. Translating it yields CASSSGRGGFQETQYF.

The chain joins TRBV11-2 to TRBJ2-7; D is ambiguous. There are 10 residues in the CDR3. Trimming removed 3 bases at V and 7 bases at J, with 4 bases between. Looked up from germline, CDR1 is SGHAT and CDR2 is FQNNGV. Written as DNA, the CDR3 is TGTGCCAGCAGCTTGAGAGAGCAGTACTTC. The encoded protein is CASSLREQYF. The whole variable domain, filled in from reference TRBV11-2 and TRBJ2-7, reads EAGVAQSPRYKIIEKRQSVAFWCNPISGHATLYWYQQILGQGPKLLIQFQNNGVVDDSQLPKDRFSAERLKGVDSTLKIQPAKLEDSAVYLCASSLREQYFGPGTRLTVT.

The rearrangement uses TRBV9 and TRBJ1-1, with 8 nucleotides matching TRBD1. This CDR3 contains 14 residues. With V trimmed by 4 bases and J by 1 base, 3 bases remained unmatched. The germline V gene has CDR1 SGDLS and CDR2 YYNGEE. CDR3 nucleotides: TGTGCCAGCAGCCAGGGGGCCCAGAACACTGAAGCTTTCTTT. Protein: CASSQGAQNTEAFF. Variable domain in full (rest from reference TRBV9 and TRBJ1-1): DSGVTQTPKHLITATGQRVTLRCSPRSGDLSVYWYQQSLDQGLQFLIQYYNGEERAKGNILERFSAQQFPDLHSELNLSSLELGDSALYFCASSQGAQNTEAFFGQGTRLTVV.

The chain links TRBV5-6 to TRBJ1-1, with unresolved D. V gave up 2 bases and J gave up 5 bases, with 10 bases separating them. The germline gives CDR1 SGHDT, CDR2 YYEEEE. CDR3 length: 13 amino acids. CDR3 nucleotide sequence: TGTGCCAGCAGCTTCGAGGGAAGAACTGAAGCTTTCTTT. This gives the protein CASSFEGRTEAFF.

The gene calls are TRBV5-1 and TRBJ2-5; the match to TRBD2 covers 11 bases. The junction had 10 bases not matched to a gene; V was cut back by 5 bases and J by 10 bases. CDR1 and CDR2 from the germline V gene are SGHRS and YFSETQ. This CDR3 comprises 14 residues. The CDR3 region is CASRKTTSGELQYF. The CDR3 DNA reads TGCGCCAGCAGAAAAACGACTAGCGGGGAACTCCAGTACTTC. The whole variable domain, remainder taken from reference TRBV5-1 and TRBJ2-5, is KAGVTQTPRYLIKTRGQQVTLSCSPISGHRSVSWYQQTPGQGLQFLFEYFSETQRNKGNFPGRFSGRQFSNSRSEMNVSTLELGDSALYLCASRKTTSGELQYFGPGTRLLVL.

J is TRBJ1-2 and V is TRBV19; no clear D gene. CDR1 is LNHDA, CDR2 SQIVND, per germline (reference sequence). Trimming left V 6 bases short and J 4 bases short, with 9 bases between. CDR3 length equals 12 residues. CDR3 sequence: CASSSVVYGYTF. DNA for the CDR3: TGTGCCAGTAGCAGCGTGGTCTATGGCTACACCTTC.

In DNA, the CDR3 is TGTGCCAGCAGTCGGGGGATGCGGGAGACCCAGTACTTC. Translated: CASSRGMRETQYF. The rearrangement uses TRBV6-5 and TRBJ2-5; D is perhaps TRBD2 (6 bases). The length of the CDR3 is 13 residues. V shed 5 bases and J shed 5 bases, with 12 bases lying between them. CDR1 and CDR2 (germline): MNHEY, SVGAGI.

DNA of the CDR3: TGTGCCAGCAGCGCGGGACAAGTCCAGTTGGAGACCCAGTACTTC. Translation gives CASSAGQVQLETQYF. The chain combines TRBV9 with TRBJ2-5; TRBD1 might be the D (6 bases). Germline V gene sequence: CDR1 SGDLS, CDR2 YYNGEE. The CDR3 totals 15 residues. V lost 3 bases and J 5 bases, leaving 17 bases between the germline ends.

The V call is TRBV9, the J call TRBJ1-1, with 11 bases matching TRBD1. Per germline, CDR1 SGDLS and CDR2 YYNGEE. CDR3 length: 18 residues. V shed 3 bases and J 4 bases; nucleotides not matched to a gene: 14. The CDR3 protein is CASSAQPGQGGFGTEAFF. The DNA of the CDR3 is TGTGCCAGCAGCGCCCAACCGGGACAGGGGGGGTTCGGCACTGAAGCTTTCTTT. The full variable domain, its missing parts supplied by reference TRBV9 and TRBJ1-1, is DSGVTQTPKHLITATGQRVTLRCSPRSGDLSVYWYQQSLDQGLQFLIQYYNGEERAKGNILERFSAQQFPDLHSELNLSSLELGDSALYFCASSAQPGQGGFGTEAFFGQGTRLTVV.

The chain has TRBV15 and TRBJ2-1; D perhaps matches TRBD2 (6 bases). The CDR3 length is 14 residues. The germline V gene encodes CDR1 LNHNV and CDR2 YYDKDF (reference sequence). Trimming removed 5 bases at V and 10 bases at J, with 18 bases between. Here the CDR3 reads CATSAGPPGGEQFF. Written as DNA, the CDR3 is TGTGCCACCAGCGCGGGACCTCCAGGAGGGGAGCAGTTCTTC.

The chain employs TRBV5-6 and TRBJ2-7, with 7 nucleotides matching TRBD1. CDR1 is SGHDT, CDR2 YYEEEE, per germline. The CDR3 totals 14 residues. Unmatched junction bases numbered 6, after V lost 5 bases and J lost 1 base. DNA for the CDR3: TGTGCCAGCAGTACGGGACAGTCTTCCTACGAGCAGTACTTC. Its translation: CASSTGQSSYEQYF.

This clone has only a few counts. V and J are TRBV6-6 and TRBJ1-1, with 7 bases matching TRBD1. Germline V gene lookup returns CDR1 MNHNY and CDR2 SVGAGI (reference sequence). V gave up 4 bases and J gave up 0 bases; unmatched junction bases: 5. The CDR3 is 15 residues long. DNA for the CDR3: TGTGCCAGCAGTTCCGGGACAGTCATGAACACTGAAGCTTTCTTT. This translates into CASSSGTVMNTEAFF.

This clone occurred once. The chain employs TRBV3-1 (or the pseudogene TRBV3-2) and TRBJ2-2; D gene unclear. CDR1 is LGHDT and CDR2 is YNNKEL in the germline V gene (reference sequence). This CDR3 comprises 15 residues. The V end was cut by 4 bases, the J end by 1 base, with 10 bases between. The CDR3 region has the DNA TGTGCCAGCAGCCCACTGAGTGGGAACACCGGGGAGCTGTTTTTT. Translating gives CASSPLSGNTGELFF.

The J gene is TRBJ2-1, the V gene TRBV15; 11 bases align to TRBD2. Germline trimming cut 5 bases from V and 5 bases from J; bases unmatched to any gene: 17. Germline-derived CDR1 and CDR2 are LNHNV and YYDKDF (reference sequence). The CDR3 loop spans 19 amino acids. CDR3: CATSSPGLAAPTGNNEQFF. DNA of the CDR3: TGTGCCACCAGCTCACCGGGACTAGCGGCGCCTACGGGGAACAATGAGCAGTTCTTC.